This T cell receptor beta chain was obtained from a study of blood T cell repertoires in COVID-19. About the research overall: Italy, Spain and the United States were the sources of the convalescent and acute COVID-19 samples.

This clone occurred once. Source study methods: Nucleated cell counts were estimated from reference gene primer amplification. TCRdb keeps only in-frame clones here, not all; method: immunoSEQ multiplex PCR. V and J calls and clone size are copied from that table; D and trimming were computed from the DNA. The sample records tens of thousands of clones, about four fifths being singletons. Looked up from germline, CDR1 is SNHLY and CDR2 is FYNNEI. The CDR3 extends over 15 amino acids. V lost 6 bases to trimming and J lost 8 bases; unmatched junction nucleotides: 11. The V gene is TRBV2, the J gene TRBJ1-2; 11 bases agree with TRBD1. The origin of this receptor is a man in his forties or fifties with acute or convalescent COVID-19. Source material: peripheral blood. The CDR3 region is CASRANGQGARGYTF. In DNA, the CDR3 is TGTGCCAGCAGAGCTAACGGACAGGGGGCACGGGGCTACACCTTC. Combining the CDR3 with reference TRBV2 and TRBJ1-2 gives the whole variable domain EPEVTQTPSHQVTQMGQEVILRCVPISNHLYFYWYRQILGQKVEFLVSFYNNEISEKSEIFDDQFSVERPDGSNFTLKIRSTKLEDSAMYFCASRANGQGARGYTFGSGTRLTVV.